These T cell receptor beta chains were read from a single sample in a study of vaccination and CD4 T cells after COVID-19. One entry per CDR3 protein, called by TCRdb with MiXCR from the PCR reads. The table has 9,500 to 12,000 distinct CDR3 sequences, roughly 25% seen once; the top ten hold approximately 25%. Their target antigens are unknown. Source: CD4+ T cells from blood, cultured in vitro, taken after SARS-CoV-2 vaccination. The origin of the receptors is a human donor who had recovered from COVID-19. Each CDR3 is given with its conserved first and last residue. D genes are given only for firm matches. Only part of the rows carry a size: once, few, many, or a class if the clone is expanded.

D gene: NA
J gene: TRBJ1-2
V gene: TRBV15
clone size: medium-sized
CDR3 protein: CATSRDLANYGYTF
CDR3 DNA: TGTGCCACCAGCAGAGACTTGGCGAACTATGGCTACACCTTC

D gene: NA
J gene: TRBJ1-6
V gene: TRBV2
clone size: NA
CDR3 protein: CASSVGGFNSPLHF
CDR3 DNA: TGTGCCAGCAGTGTGGGGGGGTTCAATTCACCCCTCCACTTT

D gene: TRBD1
J gene: TRBJ2-7
V gene: TRBV7-9
clone size: medium-sized
CDR3 protein: CASSRGLGQGLHEQYF
CDR3 DNA: TGTGCCAGCAGCCGAGGCCTGGGACAGGGGCTCCACGAGCAGTACTTC

D gene: NA
J gene: TRBJ2-5
V gene: TRBV21-1
clone size: few
CDR3 protein: CASSPTGFRSLFQETQYF
CDR3 DNA: TGTGCCAGCAGCCCCACAGGGTTCCGATCTCTATTCCAAGAGACCCAGTACTTC

D gene: TRBD1
J gene: TRBJ1-2
V gene: TRBV6-5
clone size: NA
CDR3 protein: CASSYRGPLVYGYTF
CDR3 DNA: TGTGCCAGCAGTTATAGGGGGCCTCTTGTCTATGGCTACACCTTC

D gene: NA
J gene: TRBJ2-1
V gene: TRBV20-1
clone size: NA
CDR3 protein: CSARGDQSTSSYNEQFF
CDR3 DNA: TGCAGTGCTAGAGGGGATCAATCTACCAGCTCCTACAATGAGCAGTTCTTC

D gene: NA
J gene: TRBJ1-1
V gene: TRBV27
clone size: few
CDR3 protein: CASSSQQGEGAFF
CDR3 DNA: TGTGCCAGCAGTTCTCAACAGGGTGAGGGGGCTTTCTTT

D gene: NA
J gene: TRBJ1-1
V gene: TRBV6-1
clone size: few
CDR3 protein: CASRPHTEAFF
CDR3 DNA: TGTGCCAGCAGACCACACACTGAAGCTTTCTTT

D gene: NA
J gene: TRBJ1-2
V gene: TRBV19
clone size: few
CDR3 protein: CASSKQGMGYTF
CDR3 DNA: TGTGCCAGTAGTAAACAGGGCATGGGCTACACCTTC

D gene: NA
J gene: TRBJ2-5
V gene: TRBV7-9
clone size: medium-sized
CDR3 protein: CASSSSSQYF
CDR3 DNA: TGTGCCAGCAGCTCCTCCTCCCAGTACTTC

D gene: TRBD1
J gene: TRBJ2-7
V gene: TRBV19
clone size: large
CDR3 protein: CASSVDRGYEQYF
CDR3 DNA: TGTGCCAGTAGCGTCGACAGGGGCTACGAGCAGTACTTC

D gene: NA
J gene: TRBJ1-6
V gene: TRBV20-1
clone size: NA
CDR3 protein: CSARVGPAGSPLHF
CDR3 DNA: TGCAGTGCTAGAGTTGGCCCGGCGGGTTCACCCCTCCACTTT

D gene: TRBD1
J gene: TRBJ1-2
V gene: TRBV24-1
clone size: few
CDR3 protein: CATSDWDRNYGYTF
CDR3 DNA: TGTGCCACCAGTGACTGGGACAGGAACTATGGCTACACCTTC

D gene: NA
J gene: TRBJ2-5
V gene: TRBV5-4
clone size: NA
CDR3 protein: CASSEPGSLETQYF
CDR3 DNA: TGTGCCAGCAGTGAACCAGGGAGTTTAGAGACCCAGTACTTC

D gene: TRBD2
J gene: TRBJ2-7
V gene: TRBV20-1
clone size: medium-sized
CDR3 protein: CSARAPTSGYEQYF
CDR3 DNA: TGCAGTGCTAGAGCCCCGACTAGCGGCTACGAGCAGTACTTC

D gene: TRBD1
J gene: TRBJ2-1
V gene: TRBV15
clone size: few
CDR3 protein: CATRKGQGANEQFF
CDR3 DNA: TGTGCCACCAGAAAGGGACAGGGGGCAAATGAGCAGTTCTTC

D gene: NA
J gene: TRBJ1-1
V gene: TRBV5-5
clone size: NA
CDR3 protein: CASSYQRTEAFF
CDR3 DNA: TGTGCCAGCAGCTACCAGCGCACTGAAGCTTTCTTT

D gene: TRBD1
J gene: TRBJ2-5
V gene: TRBV5-1
clone size: NA
CDR3 protein: CASSLQGAGETQYF
CDR3 DNA: TGCGCCAGCAGCTTGCAGGGGGCCGGGGAGACCCAGTACTTC

D gene: NA
J gene: TRBJ2-1
V gene: TRBV7-8
clone size: few
CDR3 protein: CASSFRGSRAEQFF
CDR3 DNA: TGTGCCAGCAGCTTCCGCGGCTCACGGGCTGAGCAGTTCTTC

D gene: NA
J gene: TRBJ2-1
V gene: TRBV20-1
clone size: few
CDR3 protein: CSARDLAGIHNEQFF
CDR3 DNA: TGCAGTGCTAGAGATCTGGCCGGGATCCACAATGAGCAGTTCTTC

D gene: NA
J gene: TRBJ1-5
V gene: TRBV20-1
clone size: NA
CDR3 protein: CSARGGTDNQPQHF
CDR3 DNA: TGCAGTGCTAGAGGTGGGACGGACAATCAGCCCCAGCATTTT

D gene: TRBD2
J gene: TRBJ2-3
V gene: TRBV20-1
clone size: NA
CDR3 protein: CSATRLAGGVTDTQYF
CDR3 DNA: TGCAGTGCTACCAGACTAGCGGGAGGGGTCACAGATACGCAGTATTTT

D gene: TRBD1
J gene: TRBJ2-3
V gene: TRBV6-1
clone size: NA
CDR3 protein: CASSLVGQGSLITHTQYF
CDR3 DNA: TGTGCCAGCAGCCTGGTCGGACAGGGTAGCCTGATCACACATACGCAGTATTTT

D gene: NA
J gene: TRBJ2-3
V gene: TRBV27
clone size: NA
CDR3 protein: CASSLAGQYPYF
CDR3 DNA: TGTGCCAGCAGTTTAGCGGGGCAGTATCCGTATTTT

D gene: NA
J gene: TRBJ2-3
V gene: TRBV29-1
clone size: once
CDR3 protein: CSVEGRTDTQYF
CDR3 DNA: TGCAGCGTTGAAGGGCGAACAGATACGCAGTATTTT